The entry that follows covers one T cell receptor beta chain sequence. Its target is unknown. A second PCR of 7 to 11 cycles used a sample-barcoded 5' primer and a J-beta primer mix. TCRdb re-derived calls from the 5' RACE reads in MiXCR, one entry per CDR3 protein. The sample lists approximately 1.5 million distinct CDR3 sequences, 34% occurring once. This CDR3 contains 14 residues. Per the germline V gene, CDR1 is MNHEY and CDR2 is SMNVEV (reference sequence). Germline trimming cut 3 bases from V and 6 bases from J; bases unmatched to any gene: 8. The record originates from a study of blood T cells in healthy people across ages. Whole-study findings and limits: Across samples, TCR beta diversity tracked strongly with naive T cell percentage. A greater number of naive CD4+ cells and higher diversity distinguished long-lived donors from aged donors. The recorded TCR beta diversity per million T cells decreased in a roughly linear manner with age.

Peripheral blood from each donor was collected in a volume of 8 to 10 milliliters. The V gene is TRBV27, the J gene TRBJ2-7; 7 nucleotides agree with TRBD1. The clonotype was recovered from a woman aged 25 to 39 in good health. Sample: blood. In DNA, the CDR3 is TGTGCCAGCAGTTTCGAGGGGGCCTGGGGCGAGCAGTACTTC. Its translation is CASSFEGAWGEQYF.